A selection of T cell receptor beta chains follows, all from one sample in a study of metastatic and nonmetastatic thyroid tumors. TCRdb reassembled clones from the PCR reads with MiXCR. The data hold tens of thousands of clones, with approximately 22% observed a single time. Sequencing was done on a sample of adjacent normal tissue. The source is a female donor with papillary thyroid cancer or a benign thyroid nodule (not recorded which). Some clones in this sample may be carry-over from other donors' samples. The CDR3 runs from the conserved cysteine through the conserved F or W. The D gene is left open where the match is weak. The size entry is marked missing in some rows and otherwise reads once, few, many or a size class.

d_call	clone_size	v_call	j_call	cdr3_aa	cdr3_nt
NA	many	TRBV20-1	TRBJ1-1	CSAKVGDTEAFF	TGCAGTGCCAAGGTTGGGGACACTGAAGCTTTCTTT
NA	few	TRBV14	TRBJ1-2	CASSGTEANYGYTF	TGTGCCAGCAGTGGGACCGAAGCTAACTATGGCTACACCTTC
NA	once	TRBV5-4	TRBJ2-5	CASSFKVNQETQYF	TGTGCCAGCAGCTTCAAAGTGAACCAAGAGACCCAGTACTTC
NA	many	TRBV9	TRBJ1-1	CASSVILGTEAFF	TGTGCCAGCAGCGTCATCCTGGGGACTGAAGCTTTCTTT
NA	NA	TRBV6-1	TRBJ1-3	CASSEAFRGNTIYF	TGTGCCAGCAGTGAAGCCTTCCGTGGAAACACCATATATTTT
NA	few	TRBV7-3	TRBJ2-7	CASSLTPSYEQYF	TGTGCCAGCAGCTTAACGCCGTCCTACGAGCAGTACTTC
NA	few	TRBV6-1	TRBJ1-5	CASSPGRAVNQPQHF	TGTGCTAGCAGCCCTGGGCGGGCAGTGAATCAGCCCCAGCATTTT
NA	NA	TRBV19	TRBJ1-5	CASSTRTGGPQPQHF	TGTGCCAGTAGTACTCGTACAGGTGGGCCTCAGCCCCAGCATTTT
TRBD1	few	TRBV24-1	TRBJ2-5	CATSDTGGETQYF	TGTGCCACCAGTGATACAGGGGGAGAGACCCAGTACTTC
NA	NA	TRBV28	TRBJ1-5	CAGSAGSTRYQPQHF	TGTGCCGGCAGTGCCGGGTCAACGCGGTATCAGCCCCAGCATTTT
NA	NA	TRBV15	TRBJ1-2	CAPSGPDSNYGSTF	TGTGCCCCCAGCGGACCCGACAGTAACTATGGCTCCACCTTC